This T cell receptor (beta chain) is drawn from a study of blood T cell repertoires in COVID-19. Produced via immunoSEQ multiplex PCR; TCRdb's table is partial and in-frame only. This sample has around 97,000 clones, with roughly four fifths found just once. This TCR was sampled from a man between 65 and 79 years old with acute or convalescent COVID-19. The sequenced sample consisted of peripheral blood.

DNA for the CDR3: TGCAGCGTTGAAGGGCTCTCGACAGCGAACACTGAAGCTTTCTTT. Encoded protein: CSVEGLSTANTEAFF. The chain joins TRBV29-1 to TRBJ1-1; D may be TRBD1 (5 bases). The CDR3 length is 15 residues. V dropped 1 base and J dropped 1 base, with 13 bases sitting between them. Per the germline V gene, CDR1 is SQVTM and CDR2 is ANQGSEA.